This T cell receptor beta chain was sequenced during a study of blood T cell repertoires in COVID-19. Clinical history reported by participants formed the basis on which cohorts were assigned. CDR1 is LNHDA, CDR2 SQIVND, per germline (reference sequence). CDR3 length equals 14 residues. V lost 3 bases and J 10 bases, leaving 13 bases between the germline ends. Study processing details: Estimation of nucleated cell counts relied on the amplification of reference gene primers. Sequenced by immunoSEQ multiplex PCR; TCRdb stores in-frame clones only, minus some. V, J and clone size reflect that table, while D and trimming were determined from the DNA. The top ten hold 2% to 3% of the sample, which has fewer than 250,000 clones, roughly 90% seen once.

The source is a woman in her twenties or thirties with acute COVID-19. Material for sequencing was PBMCs or T cells enriched from blood (not recorded which). V gene TRBV19 combines with J gene TRBJ1-6, with D maybe TRBD1 (5 bases). The CDR3 reads CASSMTRGNSPLHF. Here the CDR3 DNA reads TGTGCCAGTAGTATGACGCGGGGGAACTCACCCCTCCACTTT.